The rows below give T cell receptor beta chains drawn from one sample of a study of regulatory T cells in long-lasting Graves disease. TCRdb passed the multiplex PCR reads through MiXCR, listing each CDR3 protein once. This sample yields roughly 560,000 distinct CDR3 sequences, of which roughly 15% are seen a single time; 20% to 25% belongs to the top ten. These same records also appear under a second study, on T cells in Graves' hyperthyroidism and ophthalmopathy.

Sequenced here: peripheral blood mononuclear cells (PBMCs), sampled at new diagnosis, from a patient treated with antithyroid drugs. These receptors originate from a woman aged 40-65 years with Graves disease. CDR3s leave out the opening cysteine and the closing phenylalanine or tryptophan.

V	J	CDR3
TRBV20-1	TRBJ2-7	SAAGDSYEQY
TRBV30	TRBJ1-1	AWGRGQVNTEAF
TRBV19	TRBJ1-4	ASMGPSEKLF
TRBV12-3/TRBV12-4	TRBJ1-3	ASSLSDRAFSGNTIY
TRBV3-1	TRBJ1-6	ASSQGSDSPLH
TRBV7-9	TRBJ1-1	ASSLESLGLNTEAF
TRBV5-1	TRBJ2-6	ASSPPGGANALT
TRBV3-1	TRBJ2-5	ASSQTGKETQY
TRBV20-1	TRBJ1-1	SARPGDGRDTEAF
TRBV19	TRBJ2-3	ASSTYPGQGLTHDTQY
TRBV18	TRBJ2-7	ASSPNTGGYEQY
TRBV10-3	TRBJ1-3	AIKQDHSGNTIY
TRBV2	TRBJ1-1	ASTLTGGNTEAF
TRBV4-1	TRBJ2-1	ASSQIGPNEQF
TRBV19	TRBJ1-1	ASSIDDRGNTEAF
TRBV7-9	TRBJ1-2	ASTRQGADYGYT